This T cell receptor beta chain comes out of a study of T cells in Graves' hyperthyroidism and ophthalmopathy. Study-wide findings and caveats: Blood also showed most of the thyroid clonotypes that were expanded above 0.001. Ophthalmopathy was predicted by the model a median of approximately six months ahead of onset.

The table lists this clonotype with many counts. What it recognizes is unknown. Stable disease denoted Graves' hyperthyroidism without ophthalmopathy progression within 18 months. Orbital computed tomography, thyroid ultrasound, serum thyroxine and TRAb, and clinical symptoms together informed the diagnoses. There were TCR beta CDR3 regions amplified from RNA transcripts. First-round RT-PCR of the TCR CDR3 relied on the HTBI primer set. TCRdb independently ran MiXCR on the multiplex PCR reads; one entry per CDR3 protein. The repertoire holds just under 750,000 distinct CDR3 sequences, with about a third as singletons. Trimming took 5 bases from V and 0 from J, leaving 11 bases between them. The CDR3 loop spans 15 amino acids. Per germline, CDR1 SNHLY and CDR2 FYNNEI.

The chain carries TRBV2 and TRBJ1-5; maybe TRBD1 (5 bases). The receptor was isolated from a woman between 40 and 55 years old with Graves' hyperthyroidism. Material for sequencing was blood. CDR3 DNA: TGTGCCAGCAGTTCCCAGGGTTCTAGCAATCAGCCCCAGCATTTT. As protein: CASSSQGSSNQPQHF.